Shown below are 12 T cell receptor beta chains from a single sample sequenced in a study of CD8 T cell repertoires and HIV-1 epitope variants. Antigens of these TCRs are unknown. This table comes from immunoSEQ multiplex PCR, and its TCRdb copy is limited to in-frame clones, with some not included. Found here are around 6,100 clones, 65% to 70% of them singletons; the top ten hold around two fifths. Sequencing input: cultured CD8+ T cells derived from PBMCs. These receptors originate from a male donor with HIV.

This clone counts as medium-sized. The V call is TRBV4-3, the J call TRBJ1-1; no definite D call. The CDR3 sequence is 14 residues long. In germline, CDR1 is LGHNA, CDR2 YSLEER. The V end was cut by 1 base, the J end by 1 base, with 7 bases between. The CDR3 nucleotides are TGCGCCAGCAGCCAAGGAGGAAGGAACACTGAAGCTTTCTTT. This codes for CASSQGGRNTEAFF.

The chain combines TRBV27 with TRBJ1-2; TRBD1 agrees at 7 bases. CDR1 and CDR2 (germline): MNHEY, SMNVEV (reference sequence). The CDR3 contains 13 residues. The ends lost 8 bases at V and 3 bases at J; junction bases unmatched: 6. The CDR3 nucleotides are TGTGCCAGCCGACCCACAGGGGACTATGGCTACACCTTC. Its protein product is CASRPTGDYGYTF.

As for this clone: This likely stems from a read error, as it lies one base from a far larger clone. The same CDR3 also results from other DNA sequences found in this sample. The J gene is TRBJ2-7, the V gene TRBV27; D is ambiguous. This CDR3 region has 14 residues. The V gene's germline CDR1 is MNHEY and CDR2 SMNVEV (reference sequence). CDR3 in DNA: TGTGCCAGTAGTTCAGATGTCTCGGCCTACGAGCAGTACTTC. It yields the protein CASSSDVSAYEQYF.

This clone was seen a few times. The chain recombines TRBV7-2 with TRBJ2-7; 7 positions match TRBD1. J was trimmed by 12 bases and V by 1 base; bases with no gene match: 6. Germline V lookup: CDR1 SGHTA, CDR2 FQGNSA. CDR3 length: 12 residues. This CDR3 reads CASSLDSTGSYF. The CDR3 DNA reads as TGTGCCAGCAGCTTAGATTCGACAGGGTCGTACTTC.

The count of this clone is one. The genes are TRBV7-7 and TRBJ2-1; tentative D call: TRBD2 (6 bases). V was clipped by 5 bases and J by 8 bases, with 13 bases between them. Germline CDR1 is SSHAT and CDR2 is FNYEAQ (reference sequence). This CDR3 has 13 amino acids. The CDR3 DNA reads as TGTGCCAGCAGCACCGGGGGTCCCGATGAGCAGTTCTTC. Its protein product is CASSTGGPDEQFF.

The V call is TRBV10-2, the J call TRBJ2-3, with no clear D. CDR1 is WSHSY and CDR2 is SAAADI in the germline V gene. V lost 3 bases and J 1 base, leaving 14 bases between the germline ends. The CDR3 has 16 amino acids. CDR3 in amino acids: CASSDWRSAGTDTQYF. Here the CDR3 DNA reads TGCGCCAGCAGTGACTGGCGGAGCGCGGGCACAGATACGCAGTATTTT.

In its sample, this clone was seen a few times. The rearrangement links TRBV4-1 to TRBJ2-7; D tentatively fits TRBD1 or TRBD2 (6 bases each). This CDR3 contains 14 residues. V was pared by 4 bases and J by 5 bases, with 15 bases between. Per the germline V gene, CDR1 is MGHRA and CDR2 is YSYEKL. CDR3 coding DNA: TGCGCCAGCAGCCGAGGGGGGCTAGCTGACGAGCAGTACTTC. Its translation: CASSRGGLADEQYF.

This clone was counted once. The chain has TRBV2 and TRBJ1-2; TRBD1 might be the D (6 bases). Trimming shortened V by 6 bases and J by 8 bases, and 19 bases separated the two germline ends. The germline V gene encodes CDR1 SNHLY and CDR2 FYNNEI. This CDR3 region has 14 residues. The CDR3: CASRANPGDLGYTF. CDR3 coding DNA: TGTGCCAGCAGGGCTAATCCAGGGGATCTAGGCTACACCTTC.

This sequence joins TRBV27 and TRBJ2-4; D may be TRBD2 (6 bases). Looked up from germline, CDR1 is MNHEY and CDR2 is SMNVEV (reference sequence). The V gene lost 2 bases and the J gene lost 7 bases, with 21 bases spanning the gap. The length of the CDR3 is 17 residues. The CDR3 sequence: CASSLLTTGRDSNIQYF. The DNA of the CDR3 is TGTGCCAGCAGTTTACTCACCACCGGACGGGACTCGAACATTCAGTACTTC.

The count of this clone is one. The V and J genes are TRBV4-1 and TRBJ2-7; D is unresolved. This CDR3 has 12 residues. Germline V gives CDR1 MGHRA, CDR2 YSYEKL. Trimming cost V 1 base and J 2 bases, with 3 bases left between them. CDR3 loop: CASSQGAYEQYF. CDR3 DNA: TGCGCCAGCAGCCAAGGGGCCTACGAGCAGTACTTC.

The rearrangement uses TRBV25-1 and TRBJ1-4, with D maybe TRBD1 (6 bases). Per germline, CDR1 MGHDK and CDR2 SYGVNS. Trimming cost V 5 bases and J 5 bases, with 15 bases left between them. This CDR3 is 15 amino acids long. CDR3 nucleotides: TGTGCCAGCAGTCATCGGTCCAGGGGAAATGAAAAACTGTTTTTT. Translated: CASSHRSRGNEKLFF.

The rearrangement uses TRBV7-3 and TRBJ2-1; 9 bases align to TRBD1. V lost 2 bases, J lost 0 bases, and 2 bases stayed unmatched. The CDR3 is 16 residues long. Germline V gene data show CDR1 as SGHTA and CDR2 as FQGTGA. CDR3 DNA: TGTGCCAGCAGCTTAGCGGGACAGGGCTCCTACAATGAGCAGTTCTTC. Translation: CASSLAGQGSYNEQFF. Looking up the rest from reference TRBV7-3 and TRBJ2-1 gives the full variable domain: GAGVSQTPSNKVTEKGKYVELRCDPISGHTALYWYRQSLGQGPEFLIYFQGTGAADDSGLPNDRFFAVRPEGSVSTLKIQRTERGDSAVYLCASSLAGQGSYNEQFFGPGTRLTVL.